A selection of T cell receptor beta chains follows, all from one sample in a study of T-cell memory formation after mild COVID-19. TCRdb re-derived calls from the 5' RACE reads in MiXCR, one entry per CDR3 protein. This sample has 250,000 to 300,000 distinct CDR3 sequences, with about 17% found just once. The sequenced material came from PBMCs or a T cell subset sorted from them (not recorded which). The source of these receptors is a man between 18 and 35 years old who had mild COVID-19 (a few samples of this study predate the infection). Cell type and time point are not known. CDR3s include the opening cysteine and the closing phenylalanine or tryptophan. A D gene is named only where the DNA matches it firmly. Size is omitted from some rows. Given values are once, few, many or a class for expanded clones.

d_call | j_call | v_call | clone_size | cdr3_aa | cdr3_nt
NA | TRBJ1-5 | TRBV18 | many | CASSPQKNQPQHF | TGTGCCAGCTCACCTCAGAAGAATCAGCCCCAGCATTTT
TRBD2 | TRBJ2-5 | TRBV5-1 | many | CASSFSASGAETQYF | TGCGCCAGCAGCTTCAGTGCTAGCGGGGCGGAGACCCAGTACTTC
NA | TRBJ1-1 | TRBV7-9 | few | CASSFGGINTEAFF | TGTGCCAGCAGCTTTGGGGGGATAAACACTGAAGCTTTCTTT
NA | TRBJ2-3 | TRBV9 | NA | CASSGQTDTQYF | TGTGCCAGCAGCGGACAAACAGATACGCAGTATTTT
NA | TRBJ1-5 | TRBV3-1 | few | CASSQVGQPQHF | TGTGCCAGCAGCCAAGTGGGACAGCCCCAGCATTTT
TRBD1 | TRBJ1-4 | TRBV4-1 | NA | CASSLPGQMSEKLFF | TGCGCCAGCAGCCTCCCGGGACAGATGTCTGAAAAACTGTTTTTT
NA | TRBJ1-1 | TRBV12-3/TRBV12-4 | few | CASILRTFGTEAFF | TGTGCCAGCATCCTGAGGACGTTCGGCACTGAAGCTTTCTTT
NA | TRBJ2-5 | TRBV29-1 | NA | CSVDTGHQETQYF | TGCAGCGTTGATACGGGGCACCAAGAGACCCAGTACTTC
NA | TRBJ2-3 | TRBV10-3 | few | CAISESGGWADTQYF | TGTGCCATCAGTGAGTCCGGGGGCTGGGCAGATACGCAGTATTTT
TRBD2 | TRBJ2-5 | TRBV20-1 | NA | CSAREPATSGVWETQYF | TGCAGTGCTAGAGAGCCCGCGACTAGCGGGGTCTGGGAGACCCAGTACTTC
NA | TRBJ1-1 | TRBV15 | few | CATSRARAGTEAFF | TGTGCCACCAGCAGAGCCCGGGCGGGGACTGAAGCTTTCTTT
NA | TRBJ2-3 | TRBV5-1 | few | CASSREQGTGGTDTQYF | TGCGCCAGCAGCAGAGAACAGGGGACTGGCGGCACAGATACGCAGTATTTT
TRBD2 | TRBJ2-3 | TRBV6-5 | few | CASRTRTSGGSTDTQYF | TGTGCCAGCAGGACACGGACTAGCGGGGGCAGCACAGATACGCAGTATTTT
NA | TRBJ1-2 | TRBV20-1 | NA | CSATATEAAPYGYTF | TGCAGTGCTACAGCGACAGAAGCGGCCCCTTATGGCTACACCTTC
NA | TRBJ1-5 | TRBV24-1 | NA | CATSDLKGPQHF | TGTGCCACCAGTGATTTAAAGGGGCCCCAGCATTTT
NA | TRBJ1-2 | TRBV29-1 | NA | CSVSEGISYGYTF | TGCAGCGTGTCGGAAGGGATCTCCTATGGCTACACCTTC
NA | TRBJ2-3 | TRBV5-1 | many | CASSLGGDTQYF | TGCGCCAGCAGCTTGGGAGGAGATACGCAGTATTTT
TRBD2 | TRBJ2-5 | TRBV15 | few | CATSTQAGAQETQYF | TGTGCCACCAGCACTCAAGCGGGGGCGCAAGAGACCCAGTACTTC